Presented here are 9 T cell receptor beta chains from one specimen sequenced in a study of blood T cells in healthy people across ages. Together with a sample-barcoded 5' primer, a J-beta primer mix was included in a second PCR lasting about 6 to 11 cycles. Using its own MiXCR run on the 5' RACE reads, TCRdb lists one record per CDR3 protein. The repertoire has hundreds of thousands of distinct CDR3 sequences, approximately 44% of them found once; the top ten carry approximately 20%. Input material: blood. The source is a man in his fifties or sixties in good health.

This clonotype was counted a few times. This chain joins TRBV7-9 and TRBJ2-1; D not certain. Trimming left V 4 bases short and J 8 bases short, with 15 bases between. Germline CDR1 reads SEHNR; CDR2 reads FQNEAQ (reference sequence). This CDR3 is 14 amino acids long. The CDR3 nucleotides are TGTGCCAGCAGCTCCTCCGGGCCCGGAGATGAGCAGTTCTTC. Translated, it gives CASSSSGPGDEQFF.

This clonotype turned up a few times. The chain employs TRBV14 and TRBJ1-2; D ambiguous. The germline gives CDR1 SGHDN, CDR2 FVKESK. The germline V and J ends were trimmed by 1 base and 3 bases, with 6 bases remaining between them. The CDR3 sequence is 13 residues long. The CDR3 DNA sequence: TGTGCCAGCAGCCAAGGGCCGCACTATGGCTACACCTTC. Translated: CASSQGPHYGYTF.

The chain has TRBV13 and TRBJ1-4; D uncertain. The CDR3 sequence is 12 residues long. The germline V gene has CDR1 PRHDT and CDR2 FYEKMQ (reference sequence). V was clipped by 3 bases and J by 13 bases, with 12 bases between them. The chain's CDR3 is CASSLGGEALFF. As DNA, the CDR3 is TGTGCCAGCAGCTTGGGTGGCGAGGCACTGTTTTTT.

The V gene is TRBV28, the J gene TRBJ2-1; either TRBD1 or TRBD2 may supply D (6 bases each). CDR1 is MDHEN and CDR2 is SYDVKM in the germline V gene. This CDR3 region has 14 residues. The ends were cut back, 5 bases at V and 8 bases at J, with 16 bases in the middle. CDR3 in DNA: TGTGCCAGCAGTCCGGGGGCTGCCTTGGATGAGCAGTTCTTC. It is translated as CASSPGAALDEQFF.

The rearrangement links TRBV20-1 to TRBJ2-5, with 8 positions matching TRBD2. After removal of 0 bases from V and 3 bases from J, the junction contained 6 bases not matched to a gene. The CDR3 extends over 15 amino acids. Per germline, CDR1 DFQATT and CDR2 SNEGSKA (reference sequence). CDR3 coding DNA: TGCAGTGCTAGAGACCGAGCGGGGGCCAAAGAGACCCAGTACTTC. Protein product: CSARDRAGAKETQYF.

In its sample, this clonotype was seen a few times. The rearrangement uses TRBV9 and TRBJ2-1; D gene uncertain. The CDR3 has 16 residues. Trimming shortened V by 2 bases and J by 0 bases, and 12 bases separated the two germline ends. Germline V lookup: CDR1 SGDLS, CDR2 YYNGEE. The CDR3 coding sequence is TGTGCCAGCAGCGTCGGAAGTTCGAGCTCCTACAATGAGCAGTTCTTC. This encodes CASSVGSSSSYNEQFF. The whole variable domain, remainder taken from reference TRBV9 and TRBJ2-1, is DSGVTQTPKHLITATGQRVTLRCSPRSGDLSVYWYQQSLDQGLQFLIQYYNGEERAKGNILERFSAQQFPDLHSELNLSSLELGDSALYFCASSVGSSSSYNEQFFGPGTRLTVL.

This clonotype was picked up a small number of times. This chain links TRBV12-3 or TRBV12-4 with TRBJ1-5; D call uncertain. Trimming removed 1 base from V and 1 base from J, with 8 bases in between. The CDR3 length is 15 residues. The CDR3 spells CASSLDPQSNQPQHF. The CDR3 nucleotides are TGTGCCAGCAGTTTAGATCCCCAGAGCAATCAGCCCCAGCATTTT.

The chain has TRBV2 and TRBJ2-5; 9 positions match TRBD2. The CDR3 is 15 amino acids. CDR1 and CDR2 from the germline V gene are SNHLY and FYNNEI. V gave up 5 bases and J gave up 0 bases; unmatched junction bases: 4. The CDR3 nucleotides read TGTGCCAGCAGTCGCGGGACTAGCCACCAAGAGACCCAGTACTTC. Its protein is CASSRGTSHQETQYF.

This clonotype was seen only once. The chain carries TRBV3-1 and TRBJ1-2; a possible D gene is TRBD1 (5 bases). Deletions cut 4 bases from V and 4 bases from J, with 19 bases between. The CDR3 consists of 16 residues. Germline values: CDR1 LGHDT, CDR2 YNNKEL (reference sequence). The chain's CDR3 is CASSLLISGTSYGYTF. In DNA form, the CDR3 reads TGTGCCAGCAGCCTCCTCATCTCCGGGACCTCCTATGGCTACACCTTC.